This is a list of T cell receptor beta chains from one sample in a study of cytomegalovirus exposure and HLA in healthy donors. Profiled with immunoSEQ multiplex PCR; TCRdb holds only in-frame clones, not every one. The sample includes 130,000 or so clones, around 9% seen only once; the top ten take 5.5%. The specimen sequenced was PBMCs. Receptors were obtained from a man aged 35 to 55 in good health and CMV-seronegative. Each CDR3 is given with its conserved first and last residue. Some rows have no size entry. The others give once, few or many, or a class for an expanded clone.

CDR3aa: CASDRGGGSSYEQYF
abundance: NA
v_gene: TRBV6-6
len: 15

CDR3aa: CAWGPKDRPQTEAFF
abundance: few
v_gene: TRBV30
len: 15

CDR3aa: CSVMAGTAFF
abundance: few
v_gene: TRBV29-1
len: 10

CDR3aa: CASSQGREGDQPQHF
abundance: NA
v_gene: TRBV4-1
len: 15

CDR3aa: CASSQFRDRGGYTF
abundance: NA
v_gene: TRBV14
len: 14

CDR3aa: CASSLQVSYEQYF
abundance: NA
v_gene: TRBV5-5
len: 13

CDR3aa: CASSFFLASGNTIYF
abundance: few
v_gene: TRBV2
len: 15

CDR3aa: CASSTTRHEQFF
abundance: few
v_gene: TRBV11-2
len: 12

CDR3aa: CASSILGQGAPTNEKLFF
abundance: few
v_gene: TRBV19
len: 18

CDR3aa: CASSAHLAGGDHEQYF
abundance: few
v_gene: TRBV27
len: 16

CDR3aa: CASSPTGNDIQYF
abundance: NA
v_gene: TRBV13
len: 13

CDR3aa: CASSWGQNTEAFF
abundance: NA
v_gene: TRBV11-2
len: 13

CDR3aa: CASSLDINQPQHF
abundance: NA
v_gene: TRBV7-2
len: 13

CDR3aa: CASSLQTGSNEQYF
abundance: NA
v_gene: TRBV5-1
len: 14

CDR3aa: CASSSGTGIQYTEAFF
abundance: few
v_gene: TRBV5-6
len: 16

CDR3aa: CAISPGRGYTGELFF
abundance: few
v_gene: TRBV10-3
len: 15

CDR3aa: CASSLWGEENLFF
abundance: few
v_gene: TRBV6-6
len: 13

CDR3aa: CASREQGNSNQPQHF
abundance: NA
v_gene: TRBV19
len: 15

CDR3aa: CASTLTGIGYTF
abundance: NA
v_gene: TRBV28
len: 12

CDR3aa: CATSKDRTNTEAFF
abundance: NA
v_gene: TRBV15
len: 14

CDR3aa: CASSPQTSGGAGEQFF
abundance: NA
v_gene: TRBV14
len: 16

CDR3aa: CASSLTGGISLNEQYF
abundance: NA
v_gene: TRBV7-9
len: 16

CDR3aa: CASSLGWTGGYTGELFF
abundance: few
v_gene: TRBV5-6
len: 17

CDR3aa: CATPGTTSYNEQFF
abundance: NA
v_gene: TRBV10-3
len: 14